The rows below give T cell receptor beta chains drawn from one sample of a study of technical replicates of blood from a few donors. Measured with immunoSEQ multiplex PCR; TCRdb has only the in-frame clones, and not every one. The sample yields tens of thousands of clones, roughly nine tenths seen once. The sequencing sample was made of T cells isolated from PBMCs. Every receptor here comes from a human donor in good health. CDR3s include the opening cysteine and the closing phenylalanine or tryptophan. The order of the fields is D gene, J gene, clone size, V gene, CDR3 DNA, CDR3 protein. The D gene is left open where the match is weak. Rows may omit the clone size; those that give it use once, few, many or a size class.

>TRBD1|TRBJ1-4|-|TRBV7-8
TGTGCCAGCAGCTTAGGTCCGGGACAGGGGAAATCAAGGGGGGGAAAACTGTTTTTT
CASSLGPGQGKSRGGKLFF
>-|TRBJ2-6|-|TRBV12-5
TGTGCTAGTGGTTTGGTACTGACGGGAGGGGCCAACGTCCTGACTTTC
CASGLVLTGGANVLTF
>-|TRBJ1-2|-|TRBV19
TGTGCCAGTCTTAACAGGGACTATGGCTACACCTTC
CASLNRDYGYTF
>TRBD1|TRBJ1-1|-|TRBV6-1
TGTGCCAGCAGCCTGCGGACAGGAGACAACACTGAAGCTTTCTTT
CASSLRTGDNTEAFF
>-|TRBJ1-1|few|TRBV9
TGTGCCAGCAGCGCCACAGGGTACACTGAAGCTTTCTTT
CASSATGYTEAFF
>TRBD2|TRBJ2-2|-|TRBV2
TGTGCCAGCATCGGGGGGGGCGGTCACACCGGGGAGCTGTTTTTT
CASIGGGGHTGELFF
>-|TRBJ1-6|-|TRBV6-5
TGTGCCAGCAGCGGGGGGCTCACTTCACCCCTCCACTTT
CASSGGLTSPLHF
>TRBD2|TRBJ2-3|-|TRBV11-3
TGTGCCAGCAGCGTCGGACTAGCGGGCGGCACAGATACGCAGTATTTT
CASSVGLAGGTDTQYF
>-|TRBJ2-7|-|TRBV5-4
TGTGCCAGCAGCCCCGCCGGAGACAGATCCTACGAGCAGTACTTC
CASSPAGDRSYEQYF
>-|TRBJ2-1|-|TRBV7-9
TGTGCCAGCAGCTCCCAACAGGGCTTCTCCTACAATGAGCAGTTCTTC
CASSSQQGFSYNEQFF
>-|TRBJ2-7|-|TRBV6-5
TGTGCCAGCAGAACTAAGGAGGCGCTCGAGCAGTACTTC
CASRTKEALEQYF
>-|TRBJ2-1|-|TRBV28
TGTGCCAGCAGTTCCACACACCCGGAGTACAATGAGCAGTTCTTC
CASSSTHPEYNEQFF
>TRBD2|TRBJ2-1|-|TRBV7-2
TGTGCCAGCAGGAAAAGAGGGCTAGCGGGATTCAATGAGCAGTTCTTC
CASRKRGLAGFNEQFF
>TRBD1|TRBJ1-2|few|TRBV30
TGTGCCTGGAGGCGACAGGGGGCCGGTGGCTACACCTTC
CAWRRQGAGGYTF
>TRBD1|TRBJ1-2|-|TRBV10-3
TGTGCCATCAGTTCCGGACAGGGGAGATATGGCTACACCTTC
CAISSGQGRYGYTF
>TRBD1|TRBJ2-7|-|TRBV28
TGTGCCAGCACCTCGGGACAGAATGATTACTACGAGCAGTACTTC
CASTSGQNDYYEQYF
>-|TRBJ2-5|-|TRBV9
TGTGCCAGCAGCGAGGGACAAGTACAAGAGACCCAGTACTTC
CASSEGQVQETQYF
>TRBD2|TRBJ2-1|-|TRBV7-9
TGTGCCAGCAGCTTCACTAGCGGGGGGCCCGAGCAGTTCTTC
CASSFTSGGPEQFF
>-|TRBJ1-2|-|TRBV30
TGTGCCTGGAGTGGTGGGGGGGGAGGCTACACCTTC
CAWSGGGGGYTF
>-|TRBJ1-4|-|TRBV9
TGTGCCAGCAGCGTAGAAGCGGGAGGAGAAAAACTGTTTTTT
CASSVEAGGEKLFF
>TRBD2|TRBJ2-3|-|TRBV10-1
TGCGCCAGCAGTGAGTCGGTAGCGGGAGTCCCAGATACGCAGTATTTT
CASSESVAGVPDTQYF
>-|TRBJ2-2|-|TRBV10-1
TGCGCCAGCAGTGAAAGCCATTTCGAGCTGTTTTTT
CASSESHFELFF
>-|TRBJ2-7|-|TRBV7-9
TGTGCCAGCAGCTTAACTTCCACGTACGAGCAGTACTTC
CASSLTSTYEQYF
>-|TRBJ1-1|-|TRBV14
TGTGCCAGCAGCCCCCCGGGGGGACCTGAAGCTTTCTTT
CASSPPGGPEAFF
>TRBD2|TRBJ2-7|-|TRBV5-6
TGTGCCAGCAGTCACGTGACTAGCGGGTTTTACGAGCAGTACTTC
CASSHVTSGFYEQYF
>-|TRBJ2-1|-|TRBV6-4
TGTGCCAGCAGTCCGATCGAGGGTATCCCCTACAATGAGCAGTTCTTC
CASSPIEGIPYNEQFF
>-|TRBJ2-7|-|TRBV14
TGTGCCAGCAGCCAATACGGCGAGCAGTACTTC
CASSQYGEQYF
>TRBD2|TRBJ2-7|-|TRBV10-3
TGTGCCATCAGTTATAGCGGGAGCTACGAGCAGTACTTC
CAISYSGSYEQYF
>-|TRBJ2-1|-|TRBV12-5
TGTGCTAGTGGTTTGGTCCGCCCTGACAGGGGACTAGCATACAATGAGCAGTTCTTC
CASGLVRPDRGLAYNEQFF
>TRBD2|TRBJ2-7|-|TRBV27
TGTGCCAGCAGTTTATCTAGCGGGAGTTCCTACGAGCAGTACTTC
CASSLSSGSSYEQYF
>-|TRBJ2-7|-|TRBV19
TGTGCCAGTAGTCAAGTCAGGGCCCGCTCCTACGAGCAGTACTTC
CASSQVRARSYEQYF
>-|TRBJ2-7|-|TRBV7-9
TGTGCCAGCAGCAACTCCCAGGGCTACGAGCAGTACTTC
CASSNSQGYEQYF
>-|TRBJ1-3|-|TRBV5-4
TGTGCCAGCAGCTTCCCTGGGGAGGGGCACTCTGGAAACACCATATATTTT
CASSFPGEGHSGNTIYF
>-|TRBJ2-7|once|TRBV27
TGTGCCAGCAGTTTATCGAACGGCTACGAGCAGTACTTC
CASSLSNGYEQYF
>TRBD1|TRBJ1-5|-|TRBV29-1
TGCAGCGTTGTTGAGACAGGGGGCAATCAGCCCCAGCATTTT
CSVVETGGNQPQHF
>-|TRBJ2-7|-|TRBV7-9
TGTGCCAGCAATTCGGGTGCTAGCGAACACTACGAGCAGTACTTC
CASNSGASEHYEQYF
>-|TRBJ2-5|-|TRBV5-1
TGCGCCAGCAGCATAGTCCGACAGGCCCAGGCCGGCAATAAAGAGACCCAGTACTTC
CASSIVRQAQAGNKETQYF
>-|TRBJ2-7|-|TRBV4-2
TGTGCCAGCAGCCAAGATACGGGACACCGGGAAAGTAGCGAGCAGTACTTC
CASSQDTGHRESSEQYF
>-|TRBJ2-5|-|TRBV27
TGTGCCAGCAGTTCGTTGGGGGGACGGGAAGAGACCCAGTACTTC
CASSSLGGREETQYF
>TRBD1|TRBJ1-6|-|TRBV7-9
TGTGCCAGCAGCCTGGACAGGGTTAATTCACCCCTCCACTTT
CASSLDRVNSPLHF
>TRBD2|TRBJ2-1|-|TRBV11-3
TGTGCCAGCAGCTTAGTACTCGCGGGAGGGAAAACCAATGAGCAGTTCTTC
CASSLVLAGGKTNEQFF